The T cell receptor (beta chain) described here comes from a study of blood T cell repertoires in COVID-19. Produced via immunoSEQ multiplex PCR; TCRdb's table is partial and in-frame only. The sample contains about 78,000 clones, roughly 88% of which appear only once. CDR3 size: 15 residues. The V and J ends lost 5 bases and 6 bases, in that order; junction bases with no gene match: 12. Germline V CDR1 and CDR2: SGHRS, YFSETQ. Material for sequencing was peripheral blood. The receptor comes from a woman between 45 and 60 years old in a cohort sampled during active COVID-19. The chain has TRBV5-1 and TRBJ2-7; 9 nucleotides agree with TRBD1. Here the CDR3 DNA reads TGCGCCAGCAGGCCCTTCCCGGGACAGGGCAGCGAGCAGTACTTC. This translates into CASRPFPGQGSEQYF.